This is a list of T cell receptor beta chains from one sample in a study of shared clonotypes between healthy human individuals. Profiling relied on immunoSEQ multiplex PCR, and the TCRdb table lists in-frame clones only, not all of them. The data contain about 470,000 clones, roughly 83% of them singletons. The sample consisted of PBMCs. These receptors were obtained from a woman aged 40 to 50 in good health. Some clones in this sample may be carry-over from other donors' samples. The CDR3 runs from the conserved cysteine through the conserved F or W. The D gene is left open where the match is weak.

d_gene: NA
v_gene: TRBV7-9
CDR3aa: CASSLGGGTSDQETQYF

d_gene: TRBD1
v_gene: TRBV28
CDR3aa: CASSFPPRGTIYF

d_gene: NA
v_gene: TRBV5-4
CDR3aa: CASSWLSGSGANVLTF

d_gene: NA
v_gene: TRBV15
CDR3aa: CATSIPGTTSNYGYTF

d_gene: NA
v_gene: TRBV11-3
CDR3aa: CASSAPGEDTQYF

d_gene: TRBD2
v_gene: TRBV6-4
CDR3aa: CASSDSLRREVPQYF

d_gene: NA
v_gene: TRBV4-3
CDR3aa: CASSQGRSYNEKLFF

d_gene: NA
v_gene: TRBV6-1
CDR3aa: CASSVERARTDTQYF

d_gene: NA
v_gene: TRBV2
CDR3aa: CASNDPGAKNIQYF

d_gene: TRBD2
v_gene: TRBV14
CDR3aa: CASSPGTSALYYEQYF

d_gene: NA
v_gene: TRBV20-1
CDR3aa: CSATGYTF

d_gene: NA
v_gene: TRBV5-1
CDR3aa: CASSLVQSSNQPQHF

d_gene: NA
v_gene: TRBV29-1
CDR3aa: CSVALFDGGTSGNTIYF

d_gene: NA
v_gene: TRBV10-3
CDR3aa: CATREGDYGYTF

d_gene: NA
v_gene: TRBV9
CDR3aa: CASSLEGSSGYTF

d_gene: NA
v_gene: TRBV6-1
CDR3aa: CASSEAWSNEKLFF

d_gene: TRBD1
v_gene: TRBV2
CDR3aa: CASSADRGSNEKLFF

d_gene: TRBD1
v_gene: TRBV5-1
CDR3aa: CASSWEGQGIHGYTF

d_gene: NA
v_gene: TRBV16
CDR3aa: CASSRGGNTIYF

d_gene: NA
v_gene: TRBV19
CDR3aa: CASSSPTERYGYTF

d_gene: NA
v_gene: TRBV5-4
CDR3aa: CASSLGQPNTEAFF

d_gene: TRBD1
v_gene: TRBV19
CDR3aa: CASRRTGETYEQYF

d_gene: NA
v_gene: TRBV7-6
CDR3aa: CASTQGGLPPGEQFF

d_gene: NA
v_gene: TRBV27
CDR3aa: CATRPFSENTEAFF

d_gene: NA
v_gene: TRBV9
CDR3aa: CASSVGVSWETQYF

d_gene: TRBD2
v_gene: TRBV5-4
CDR3aa: CASSLASGNTGELFF

d_gene: NA
v_gene: TRBV15
CDR3aa: CATSRLAGARETQYF

d_gene: NA
v_gene: TRBV7-9
CDR3aa: CASSPTSWELFF

d_gene: TRBD2
v_gene: TRBV2
CDR3aa: CASTRTEREGYNEQFF

d_gene: NA
v_gene: TRBV15
CDR3aa: CATSRGGDTSNQPQHF

d_gene: NA
v_gene: TRBV7-9
CDR3aa: CASSFNQGDTEAFF

d_gene: NA
v_gene: TRBV19
CDR3aa: CASSPPISGDTEAFF

d_gene: TRBD2
v_gene: TRBV28
CDR3aa: CASSLNPSGSLDEQFF

d_gene: NA
v_gene: TRBV29-1
CDR3aa: CSVGLVGAGELFF

d_gene: NA
v_gene: TRBV20-1
CDR3aa: CSARTRGRQFF

d_gene: NA
v_gene: TRBV5-8
CDR3aa: CASSFGLANEKLFF

d_gene: NA
v_gene: TRBV12-2
CDR3aa: CPAVYNEQFF

d_gene: NA
v_gene: TRBV11-3
CDR3aa: CASSLVVGAEQFF

d_gene: TRBD1
v_gene: TRBV11-3
CDR3aa: CASSLGADRKNEQFF

d_gene: NA
v_gene: TRBV6-1
CDR3aa: CASTTLTWRETQYF

d_gene: NA
v_gene: TRBV4-3
CDR3aa: CASSQVKSIAASGANVLTF

d_gene: NA
v_gene: TRBV12-5
CDR3aa: CASGLRDNEQFF